The 18 T cell receptor beta chains reported below all come from one sample, sequenced in a study of OX40 agonist ivuxolimab in advanced cancers. This table comes from immunoSEQ multiplex PCR, and its TCRdb copy is limited to in-frame clones, with some not included. Among fewer than 70,000 clones listed, around 83% were seen once. This specimen was CD4+ or CD8+ T cells sorted from blood, taken in a trial of the OX40 agonist ivuxolimab. The receptors derive from an adult with an advanced solid tumor such as melanoma, head and neck, liver or kidney cancer.

CDR3 loop: CASSFQGVSYNEQFF. The CDR3 DNA reads as TGTGCCAGCAGCTTTCAAGGGGTCTCCTACAATGAGCAGTTCTTC. The chain couples TRBV5-8 to TRBJ2-1; possibly TRBD1 for D (5 bases). CDR3 size: 15 residues. The V and J ends lost 2 bases and 0 bases respectively, with 9 bases between them. Germline CDR1 and CDR2: SGHTS and YDEGEE.

Remarks on this clone: The same CDR3 arises from other DNA sequences in this sample as well. The V call is TRBV5-4, the J call TRBJ2-5; weak D call: TRBD1 (6 bases). The V gene lost 5 bases and the J gene lost 4 bases, with 12 bases spanning the gap. The CDR3 is made up of 13 amino acids. CDR1 is SGHNT and CDR2 is YYREEE in the germline V gene (reference sequence). In nucleotides, the CDR3 is TGTGCCAGCAGTCTACAGGGAAGAGAGACCCAGTACTTC. This encodes CASSLQGRETQYF.

The CDR3 nucleotides are TGTGCCAGCAGCCGACAGATCTACGAGCAGTACTTC. It yields the protein CASSRQIYEQYF. The V and J genes are TRBV5-8 and TRBJ2-7, with a possible D match to TRBD1 (5 bases). The V end was cut by 4 bases, the J end by 3 bases, with 8 bases between. Looked up from germline, CDR1 is SGHTS and CDR2 is YDEGEE. CDR3 length: 12 residues.

This sequence joins TRBV7-6 and TRBJ2-1; no clear D. Trimming left V 5 bases short and J 10 bases short, with 12 bases between. The CDR3 runs 12 residues. Germline V gene lookup returns CDR1 SGHVS and CDR2 FNYEAQ. CDR3 in amino acids: CASSLNPSEQFF. Here the CDR3 DNA reads TGTGCCAGCAGCCTAAACCCGTCCGAGCAGTTCTTC. Supplemented by reference TRBV7-6 and TRBJ2-1, the full variable domain reads GAGVSQSPRYKVTKRGQDVALRCDPISGHVSLYWYRQALGQGPEFLTYFNYEAQQDKSGLPNDRFSAERPEGSISTLTIQRTEQRDSAMYRCASSLNPSEQFFGPGTRLTVL.

This chain links TRBV15 with TRBJ1-4; tentatively, D is TRBD1 (6 bases). V was clipped by 3 bases and J by 8 bases, with 16 bases between them. Germline V gene sequence: CDR1 LNHNV, CDR2 YYDKDF (reference sequence). The CDR3 totals 15 residues. The CDR3 is CATSSTGSREEKLFF. As DNA, the CDR3 is TGTGCCACCAGCAGTACAGGGTCTCGCGAAGAAAAACTGTTTTTT.

The chain uses TRBV2 and TRBJ2-3; D is unresolved. V lost 6 bases and J lost 11, with 9 bases in between. Germline CDR1 SNHLY, CDR2 FYNNEI. The CDR3 covers 10 residues. Written as DNA, the CDR3 is TGTGCCAGCAGAGCCCAGAGGCAGTATTTT. Protein product: CASRAQRQYF.

This chain uses TRBV6-5 with TRBJ1-5, with D possibly matching TRBD1 (6 bases). The CDR3 runs 15 residues. Between the trimmed V and J ends, which lost 4 bases and 0 bases, there was a span of 10 bases. Germline loops: CDR1 MNHEY, CDR2 SVGAGI. DNA of the CDR3: TGTGCCAGCAGTTTACAGGGTCTTAGCAATCAGCCCCAGCATTTT. This translates into CASSLQGLSNQPQHF.

The chain couples TRBV10-3 to TRBJ2-7, with D possibly TRBD2 on 5 matching bases. Germline CDR1 ENHRY, CDR2 SYGVKD. CDR3 length equals 12 residues. V gave up 2 bases and J gave up 3 bases, with 5 bases separating them. The CDR3 sequence: CAISERDYEQYF. The CDR3 DNA follows: TGTGCCATCAGTGAGCGGGACTACGAGCAGTACTTC.

This clone has only a few counts. The J gene is TRBJ2-2, the V gene TRBV6-4; D uncertain. Germline V lookup: CDR1 MRHNA, CDR2 SNTAGT. V lost 2 bases, J lost 2 bases, and 0 bases lay in between. This CDR3 spans 12 amino acids. Here the CDR3 DNA reads TGTGCCAGCAGTGACAACACCGGGGAGCTGTTTTTT. Its protein product is CASSDNTGELFF.

This clone was seen only a few times. This chain uses TRBV6-4 with TRBJ2-1; TRBD2 matches 8 bases. Germline lookup yields CDR1 MRHNA and CDR2 SNTAGT. V dropped 3 bases and J dropped 6; count of bases not matched to a gene: 4. This CDR3 is 14 amino acids long. The CDR3: CASSEPGTSNEQFF. DNA of the CDR3: TGTGCCAGCAGTGAGCCCGGGACTAGCAATGAGCAGTTCTTC.

V and J are TRBV7-9 and TRBJ2-5; maybe TRBD2 (5 bases). The V and J ends lost 11 bases and 5 bases respectively, with 21 bases between them. The germline V gene encodes CDR1 SEHNR and CDR2 FQNEAQ (reference sequence). The CDR3 extends over 14 amino acids. The CDR3 here is CASLSLEVAETQYF. DNA of the CDR3: TGTGCCTCACTAAGCTTGGAGGTGGCGGAGACCCAGTACTTC.

The chain combines TRBV28 with TRBJ2-2; TRBD1 agrees at 10 bases. The CDR3 sequence is 22 residues long. The germline gives CDR1 MDHEN, CDR2 SYDVKM. J was trimmed by 4 bases and V by 7 bases; bases with no gene match: 27. CDR3: CASNGPRKKFRDRGSGTGELFF. CDR3 DNA: TGTGCCAGCAATGGGCCCAGAAAAAAATTTAGGGACAGGGGATCGGGCACCGGGGAGCTGTTTTTT. Filled out from reference TRBV28 and TRBJ2-2, the complete variable domain reads DVKVTQSSRYLVKRTGEKVFLECVQDMDHENMFWYRQDPGLGLRLIYFSYDVKMKEKGDIPEGYSVSREKKERFSLILESASTNQTSMYLCASNGPRKKFRDRGSGTGELFFGEGSRLTVL.

V usage is TRBV6-1 and J usage is TRBJ1-2, with TRBD1 matching over 12 bases. The germline CDR1 and CDR2 sequences are MNHNS and SASEGT. The CDR3 is made up of 14 amino acids. V lost 7 bases and J lost 6; bases outside the gene matches: 6. The CDR3 is CASMGTGGHHGYTF. For the CDR3, the DNA is TGTGCCAGCATGGGGACAGGGGGCCATCATGGCTACACCTTC.

The chain combines TRBV7-2 with TRBJ1-4; TRBD1 is a possible D gene (6 bases). CDR1 is SGHTA, CDR2 FQGNSA, per germline. V gave up 0 bases and J gave up 7 bases, with 9 bases separating them. CDR3 length equals 14 residues. DNA of the CDR3: TGTGCCAGCAGCTTAGCACAGGGTGGTGAAAAACTGTTTTTT. Residues: CASSLAQGGEKLFF.

In nucleotides, the CDR3 is TGTGCCAGCAGTTACTCAGCAGCGTTTCGAGAGACCCAGTACTTC. This gives the protein CASSYSAAFRETQYF. This rearrangement joins TRBV6-5 to TRBJ2-5; the D is unclear. The V end lost 0 bases, the J end lost 4 bases, and 12 bases lay between the germline ends. The germline gives CDR1 MNHEY, CDR2 SVGAGI. The CDR3 loop spans 15 amino acids.

The chain has TRBV19 and TRBJ1-1, with TRBD1 identical over 9 bases. Germline CDR1 and CDR2: LNHDA and SQIVND (reference sequence). V dropped 6 bases and J dropped 3; count of bases not matched to a gene: 2. The CDR3 totals 13 residues. Here the CDR3 reads CASRRQGDTEAFF. The DNA of the CDR3 is TGTGCCAGTAGACGACAGGGGGACACTGAAGCTTTCTTT.

The chain is built from TRBV6-1 and TRBJ2-3, with D perhaps matching TRBD2 (6 bases). Trimming pared 4 bases from V and 7 bases from J, leaving 12 bases between. The length of the CDR3 is 13 residues. Germline values: CDR1 MNHNS, CDR2 SASEGT. The CDR3 loop reads CASSGMRGNTQYF. The CDR3 nucleotides read TGTGCCAGCAGTGGAATGCGGGGAAATACGCAGTATTTT.

The chain joins TRBV10-3 to TRBJ2-3; a weak D match, TRBD2 (6 bases). The CDR3 is made up of 15 amino acids. Germline V gives CDR1 ENHRY, CDR2 SYGVKD. Trimming cost V 9 bases and J 4 bases, with 20 bases left between them. The CDR3 DNA is TGTGCCATAGATCGTCAGGGACTGGGGCCAGATACGCAGTATTTT. This gives the protein CAIDRQGLGPDTQYF.